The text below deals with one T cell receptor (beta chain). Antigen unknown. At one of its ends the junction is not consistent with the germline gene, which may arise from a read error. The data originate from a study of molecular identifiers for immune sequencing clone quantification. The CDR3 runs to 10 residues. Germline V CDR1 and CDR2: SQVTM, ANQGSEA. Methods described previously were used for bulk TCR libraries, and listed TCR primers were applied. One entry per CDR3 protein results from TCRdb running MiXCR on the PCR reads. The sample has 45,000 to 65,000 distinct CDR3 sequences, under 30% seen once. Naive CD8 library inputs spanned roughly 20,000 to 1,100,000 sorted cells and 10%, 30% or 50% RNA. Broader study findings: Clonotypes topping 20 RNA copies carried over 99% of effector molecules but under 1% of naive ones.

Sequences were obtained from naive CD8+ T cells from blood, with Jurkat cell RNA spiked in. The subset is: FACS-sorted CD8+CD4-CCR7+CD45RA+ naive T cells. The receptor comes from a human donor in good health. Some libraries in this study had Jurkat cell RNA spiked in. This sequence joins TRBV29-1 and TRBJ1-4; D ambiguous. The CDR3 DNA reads TGCAGCGTGGTTGATGAATTACTGTTATTT. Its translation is CSVVDELLLF.